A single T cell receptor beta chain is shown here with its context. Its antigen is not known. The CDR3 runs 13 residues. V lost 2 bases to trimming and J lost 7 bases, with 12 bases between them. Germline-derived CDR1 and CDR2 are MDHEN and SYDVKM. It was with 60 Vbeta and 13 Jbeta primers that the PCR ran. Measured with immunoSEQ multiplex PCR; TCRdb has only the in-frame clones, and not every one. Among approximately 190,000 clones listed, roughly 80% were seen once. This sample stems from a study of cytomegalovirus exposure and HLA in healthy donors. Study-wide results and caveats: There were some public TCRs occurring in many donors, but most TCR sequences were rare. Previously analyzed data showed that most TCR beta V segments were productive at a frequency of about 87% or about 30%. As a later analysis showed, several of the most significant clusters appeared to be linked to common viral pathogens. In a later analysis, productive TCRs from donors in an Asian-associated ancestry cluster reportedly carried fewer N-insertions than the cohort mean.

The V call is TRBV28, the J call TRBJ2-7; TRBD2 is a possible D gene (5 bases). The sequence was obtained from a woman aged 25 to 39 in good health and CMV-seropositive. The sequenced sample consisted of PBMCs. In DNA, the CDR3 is TGTGCCAGCAGTTTACAGGACCGGAGGGAGCAGTACTTC. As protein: CASSLQDRREQYF.